This TCR beta chain was sequenced for a study of shared clonotypes between healthy human individuals. The study, taken as a whole, reports: Non-shared clonotypes displayed generation probabilities falling below those of clonotypes present in all four donors. Among donors, the sharing of clonotypes was expected to be influenced by sequencing depth.

Donation came from healthy HIV-negative adults that had no recent acute infections or vaccinations. Splitting the CD4+ cells yielded a CD45RA+ naive subset and a CD45RA-negative memory subset. Using immunoSEQ multiplex PCR, the repertoire was profiled, and TCRdb retains in-frame clones only, with some absent. The sample consists of approximately 2.3 million clones, 80% to 95% of them appearing once. CDR3 size: 16 residues. The germline V gene encodes CDR1 SGHNT and CDR2 YENEEA. The V segment lost 4 bases and the J segment 3 bases; nucleotides outside the gene matches: 7. Worth noting for this clone: What it recognizes is unknown.

The sequence derives from a man younger than 30 in good health. Some clones in this sample may be carry-over from other donors' samples. The sequencing input was naive CD4+ T cells from PBMCs. The subset was: CD45RA+ positively selected. This chain links TRBV11-3 with TRBJ2-1, with 9 positions matching TRBD2. Here the CDR3 DNA reads TGTGCCAGCAGCTCCCAAGCGGGAGGAGGCTACAATGAGCAGTTCTTC. It yields the protein CASSSQAGGGYNEQFF.